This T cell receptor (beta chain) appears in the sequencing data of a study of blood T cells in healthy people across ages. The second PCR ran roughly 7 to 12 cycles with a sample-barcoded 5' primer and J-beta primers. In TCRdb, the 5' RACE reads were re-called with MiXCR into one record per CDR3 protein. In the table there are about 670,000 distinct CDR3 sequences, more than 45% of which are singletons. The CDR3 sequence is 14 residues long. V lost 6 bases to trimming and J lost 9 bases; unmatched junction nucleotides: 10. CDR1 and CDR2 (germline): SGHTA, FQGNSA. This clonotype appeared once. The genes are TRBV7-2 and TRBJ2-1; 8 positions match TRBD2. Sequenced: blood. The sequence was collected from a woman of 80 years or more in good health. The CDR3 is CASRDSASGGEQFF. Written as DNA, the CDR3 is TGTGCCAGCAGGGACTCCGCCAGCGGGGGTGAGCAGTTCTTC.